What follows describes a single T cell receptor (beta chain). The antigen is not known. The data originate from a study of cytomegalovirus exposure and HLA in healthy donors. Study results and limitations: High sensitivity and specificity were reportedly achieved when the classifier diagnosed cytomegalovirus status. A previous analysis found most TCR beta V segments productive roughly 87% or roughly 30% of the time.

J was trimmed by 3 bases and V by 5 bases; bases with no gene match: 4. CDR1 is SGHTA and CDR2 is FQGNSA in the germline V gene. The CDR3 loop spans 14 amino acids. The PCR was carried out with 60 Vbeta primers and 13 Jbeta primers. Only in-frame clones appear in the TCRdb table, and some are missing; sequencing was by immunoSEQ multiplex PCR. The sample records some 180,000 clones, 70% to 80% being singletons. Specimen: PBMCs. The chain joins TRBV7-2 to TRBJ1-2; 9 bases map to TRBD1. The sequence derives from a woman aged 55-69 years in good health and CMV-seropositive. In nucleotides, the CDR3 is TGTGCCAGCAGCCAAAGACAGGGGGACTATGGCTACACCTTC. This sequence encodes CASSQRQGDYGYTF. The full variable domain, with the rest looked up from reference TRBV7-2 and TRBJ1-2, is GAGVSQSPSNKVTEKGKDVELRCDPISGHTALYWYRQSLGQGLEFLIYFQGNSAPDKSGLPSDRFSAERTGGSVSTLTIQRTQQEDSAVYLCASSQRQGDYGYTFGSGTRLTVV.